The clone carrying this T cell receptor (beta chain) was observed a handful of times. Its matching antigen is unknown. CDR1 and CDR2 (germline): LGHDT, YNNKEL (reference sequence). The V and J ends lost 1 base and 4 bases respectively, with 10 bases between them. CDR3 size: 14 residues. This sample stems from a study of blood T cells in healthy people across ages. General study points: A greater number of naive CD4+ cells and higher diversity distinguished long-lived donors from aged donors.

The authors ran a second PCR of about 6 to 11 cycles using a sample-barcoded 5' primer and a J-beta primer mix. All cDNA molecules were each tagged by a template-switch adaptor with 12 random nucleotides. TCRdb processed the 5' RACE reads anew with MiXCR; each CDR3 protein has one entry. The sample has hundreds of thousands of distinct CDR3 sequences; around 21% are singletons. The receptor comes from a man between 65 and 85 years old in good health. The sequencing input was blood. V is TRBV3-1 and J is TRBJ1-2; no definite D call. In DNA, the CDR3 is TGTGCCAGCAGCCAAGCAGACGCCCTCTATGGCTACACCTTC. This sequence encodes CASSQADALYGYTF.